The entry that follows covers one TCR beta chain sequence. TCRdb's table, derived via immunoSEQ multiplex PCR, lists solely in-frame clones and lacks some. The data show roughly 27,000 clones, around nine tenths seen once. These data are taken from a study of T cells in narcolepsy. This CDR3 spans 15 amino acids. V was shortened by 2 bases and J by 4 bases, with 13 bases between the two germline ends. Germline lookup yields CDR1 SGHRS and CDR2 YFSETQ. The receptor comes from a human donor with narcolepsy. The J gene is TRBJ1-3, the V gene TRBV5-1, with D maybe TRBD1 (6 bases). Material: CD45RA- memory CD4+ T cells from PBMCs. CDR3 sequence: CASSLSGARGNTIYF. The CDR3 nucleotides are TGCGCCAGCAGCTTATCGGGGGCGCGAGGAAACACCATATATTTT.